These 16 T cell receptor beta chains share one sample of origin, sequenced in a study of T cells in Graves' hyperthyroidism and ophthalmopathy. RNA transcripts served as the template for amplifying TCR beta CDR3 regions. TCR CDR3 underwent first-round RT-PCR with the HTBI primer set. TCRdb re-analysed the multiplex PCR reads in MiXCR, keeping a single row per CDR3 protein. The table lists 150,000 to 200,000 distinct CDR3 sequences, over 7.5% of them singletons. Material: blood. These receptor sequences come from a woman aged 18-29 years with Graves' hyperthyroidism that later progressed to Graves' ophthalmopathy.

The sample holds many counts of this clonotype. The chain has TRBV10-3 and TRBJ2-3; D tentatively reads TRBD1 or TRBD2 (5 bases each). The CDR3 has 17 amino acids. Trimming took off 3 bases at V and 4 bases at J, with 20 bases between the two ends. Germline-derived CDR1 and CDR2 are ENHRY and SYGVKD. Written as DNA, the CDR3 is TGTGCCATCAGTGATACTCTAGCCGGGACGACCTCAGATACGCAGTATTTT. It translates to CAISDTLAGTTSDTQYF.

On this clonotype itself: At one boundary the junction diverges from the germline segment, which might be a read error. The gene calls are TRBV4-2 and TRBJ2-6; no reliable D call. Germline values: CDR1 LGHNA, CDR2 YNFKEQ. This CDR3 comprises 15 residues. CDR3 in amino acids: CASSQMSSGTNVLTF. CDR3 bases: TGTGCCAGCAGCCAAATGAGCTCTGGGACCAACGTCCTGACTTTC.

The rearrangement uses TRBV27 and TRBJ1-1; D not resolved. Trimming left V 4 bases short and J 6 bases short, with 18 bases between. The CDR3 has 15 amino acids. Germline-derived CDR1 and CDR2 are MNHEY and SMNVEV (reference sequence). CDR3 protein: CASSSPVGRNAEAFF. Written as DNA, the CDR3 is TGTGCCAGCAGTTCCCCGGTCGGTCGGAATGCTGAAGCTTTCTTT.

This clonotype was seen at least ten times. The chain couples TRBV7-8 to TRBJ2-4, with 7 bases that match TRBD1. The V segment lost 2 bases and the J segment 0 bases; nucleotides outside the gene matches: 10. CDR1 is SGHVS and CDR2 is FQNEAQ in the germline V gene. The CDR3 is made up of 18 amino acids. In DNA form, the CDR3 reads TGTGCCAGCAGCTTAAAGGTTAGGGACAGACCAGCCAAAAACATTCAGTACTTC. Protein sequence: CASSLKVRDRPAKNIQYF.

This clonotype was observed a handful of times. The V gene is TRBV5-4, the J gene TRBJ2-2; the D gene is possibly TRBD2 (6 bases). Germline CDR1 and CDR2: SGHNT and YYREEE (reference sequence). The CDR3 runs 15 residues. Trimming took off 2 bases at V and 4 bases at J, with 12 bases between the two ends. DNA for the CDR3: TGTGCCAGCAGCTTTAAGGAGGGATTCACCGGGGAGCTGTTTTTT. It is translated as CASSFKEGFTGELFF.

This clonotype was detected a few times. V gene TRBV7-8 combines with J gene TRBJ1-1; unclear D gene. Trimming took 5 bases from V and 1 from J, leaving 11 bases between them. CDR1 is SGHVS and CDR2 is FQNEAQ in the germline V gene. The CDR3 runs 14 residues. For the CDR3, the DNA is TGTGCCAGCAGCCTGACGGTTAAGAACACTGAAGCTTTCTTT. Encoded protein: CASSLTVKNTEAFF.

This clonotype was counted many times. The rearrangement uses TRBV19 and TRBJ2-5; 10 bases match TRBD2. Germline CDR1 is LNHDA and CDR2 is SQIVND (reference sequence). This CDR3 region has 14 residues. V trimming: 6 bases; J trimming: 5 bases; junction bases outside the gene matches: 6. The CDR3 reads CASRTSGRGETQYF. CDR3 DNA: TGTGCCAGTAGGACAAGCGGGAGGGGCGAGACCCAGTACTTC.

A note on this clonotype: A much larger clone is a single base away; this may be a read error. The chain carries TRBV30 and TRBJ2-7; the D is unclear. This CDR3 has 12 residues. CDR1 is GTSNPN, CDR2 SVGIG, per germline (reference sequence). CDR3 sequence reads: CAWSKSSYEQCF. The CDR3 nucleotides read TGTGCCTGGAGTAAGTCCTCCTACGAGCAGTGCTTC.

This clonotype was observed many times. The chain combines TRBV20-1 with TRBJ2-7, with D hard to call. V was clipped by 3 bases and J by 1 base, with 13 bases between them. There are 14 residues in the CDR3. Germline V lookup: CDR1 DFQATT, CDR2 SNEGSKA (reference sequence). The DNA for the CDR3 is TGCAGTGCTAGCGAAGCTACACCGTCCTACGAGCAGTACTTC. It yields the protein CSASEATPSYEQYF.

Only a few counts were recorded for this clonotype. The chain has TRBV13 and TRBJ2-7; 10 positions agree with TRBD2. V lost 7 bases, J lost 2 bases, and 11 bases stayed unmatched. There are 16 residues in the CDR3. The V gene's germline CDR1 is PRHDT and CDR2 FYEKMQ (reference sequence). Here the CDR3 DNA reads TGTGCCAGCACGAATTCAGCGGGAGGGCAGACCTACGAGCAGTACTTC. Translation: CASTNSAGGQTYEQYF.

This rearrangement joins TRBV3-1 to TRBJ1-1; possible D gene TRBD1, 5 bases. This CDR3 comprises 15 residues. Germline V CDR1 and CDR2: LGHDT, YNNKEL (reference sequence). Trimming pared 3 bases from V and 4 bases from J, leaving 15 bases between. This chain's CDR3 is CASSHRRGGSTEAFF. CDR3 coding DNA: TGTGCCAGCAGCCACAGACGGGGCGGAAGCACTGAAGCTTTCTTT.

This clonotype was seen repeatedly, ten times or more. The chain joins TRBV20-1 to TRBJ2-5; D could derive from TRBD1 or TRBD2 (6 bases each). This CDR3 contains 14 residues. Deletions cut 5 bases from V and 2 bases from J, with 15 bases between. Looked up from germline, CDR1 is DFQATT and CDR2 is SNEGSKA (reference sequence). CDR3 region: CSAGGQGGQETQYF. The CDR3 DNA is TGCAGTGCTGGGGGACAAGGGGGGCAAGAGACCCAGTACTTC.

To note about this clonotype: A junction end diverges from the germline sequence, so it may reflect a read error. This sequence joins TRBV5-5 and TRBJ1-1; no definite D call. CDR3 length: 12 amino acids. From germline, CDR1 is SGHKS and CDR2 YYEKEE (reference sequence). The CDR3 loop is CASSLVVTEALF. In DNA form, the CDR3 reads TGTGCCAGCAGCTTGGTGGTCACTGAAGCTCTCTTT. Full variable domain (outside the CDR3, taken from reference TRBV5-5 and TRBJ1-1): DAGVTQSPTHLIKTRGQQVTLRCSPISGHKSVSWYQQVLGQGPQFIFQYYEKEERGRGNFPDRFSARQFPNYSSELNVNALLLGDSALYLCASSLVVTEALFGQGTRLTVV.

This clonotype occurred many times. V and J are TRBV12-3 or TRBV12-4 and TRBJ1-1, with D uncertain. The CDR3 consists of 16 residues. Trimming stripped 2 bases from V and 5 bases from J, with 18 bases between. CDR3 nucleotide sequence: TGTGCCAGCAGTTTACCGCAGTGGAGGCTGGGAACTGAAGCTTTCTTT. This encodes CASSLPQWRLGTEAFF.

There are many counts of this clonotype. This sequence joins TRBV30 and TRBJ2-1, with 8 positions matching TRBD2. With V trimmed by 2 bases and J by 1 base, 4 bases remained unmatched. Germline CDR1 and CDR2: GTSNPN and SVGIG (reference sequence). The CDR3 contains 15 residues. For the CDR3, the DNA is TGTGCCTGGAGTATAGGGACTAGGTCCTACAATGAGCAGTTCTTC. This gives the protein CAWSIGTRSYNEQFF.

The sample holds many counts of this clonotype. The chain employs TRBV20-1 and TRBJ1-6; possible D gene TRBD1, 6 bases. Trimming stripped 1 base from V and 9 bases from J, with 13 bases between. Germline assignment: CDR1 DFQATT and CDR2 SNEGSKA (reference sequence). This CDR3 has 14 residues. Here the CDR3 reads CSARVVTGPSPLHF. The DNA of the CDR3 is TGCAGTGCTAGAGTTGTGACAGGTCCTTCACCCCTCCACTTT.